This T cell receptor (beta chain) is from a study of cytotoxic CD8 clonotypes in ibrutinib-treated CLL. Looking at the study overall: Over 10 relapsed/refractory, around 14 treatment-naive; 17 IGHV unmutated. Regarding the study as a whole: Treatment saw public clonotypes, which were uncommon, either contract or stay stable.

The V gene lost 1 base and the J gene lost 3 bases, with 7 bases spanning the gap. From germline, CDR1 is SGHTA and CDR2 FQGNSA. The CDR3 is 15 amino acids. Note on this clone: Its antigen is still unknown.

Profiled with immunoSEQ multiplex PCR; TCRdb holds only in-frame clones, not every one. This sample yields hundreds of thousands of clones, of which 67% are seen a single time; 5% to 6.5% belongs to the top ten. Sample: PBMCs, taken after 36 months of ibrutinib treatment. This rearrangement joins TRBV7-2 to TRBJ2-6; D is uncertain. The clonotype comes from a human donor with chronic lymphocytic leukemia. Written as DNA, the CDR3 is TGTGCCAGCAGCTTAGTAGCAGGTGGGGCCAACGTCCTGACTTTC. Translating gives CASSLVAGGANVLTF.